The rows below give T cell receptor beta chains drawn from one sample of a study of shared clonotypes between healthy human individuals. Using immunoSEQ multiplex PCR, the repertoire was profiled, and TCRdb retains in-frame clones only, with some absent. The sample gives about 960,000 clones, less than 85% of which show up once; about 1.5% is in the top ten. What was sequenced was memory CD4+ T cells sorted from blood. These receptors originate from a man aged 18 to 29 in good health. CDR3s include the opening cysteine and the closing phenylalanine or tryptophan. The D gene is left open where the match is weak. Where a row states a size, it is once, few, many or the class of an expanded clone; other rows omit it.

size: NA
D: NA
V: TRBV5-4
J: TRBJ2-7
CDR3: CASSLDAGSYEQYF
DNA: TGTGCCAGCAGCTTGGACGCGGGGTCCTACGAGCAGTACTTC

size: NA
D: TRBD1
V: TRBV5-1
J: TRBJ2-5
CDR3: CASSYGTGGQETQYF
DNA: TGCGCCAGCAGCTACGGGACAGGGGGTCAAGAGACCCAGTACTTC

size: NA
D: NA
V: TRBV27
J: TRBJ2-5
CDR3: CASSLSGGRGETQYF
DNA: TGTGCCAGCAGTTTATCGGGGGGGCGCGGGGAGACCCAGTACTTC

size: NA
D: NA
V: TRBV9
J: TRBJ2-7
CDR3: CASSVAGVHEQYF
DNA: TGTGCCAGCAGCGTTGCAGGGGTCCACGAGCAGTACTTC

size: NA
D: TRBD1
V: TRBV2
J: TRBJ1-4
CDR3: CATDRGVTNEKLFF
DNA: TGTGCCACCGACAGGGGAGTGACTAATGAAAAACTGTTTTTT

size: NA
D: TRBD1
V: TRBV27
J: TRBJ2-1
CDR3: CASSSRHQNTGGEGYNEQFF
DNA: TGTGCCAGCAGTTCACGACACCAAAACACAGGGGGAGAGGGATACAATGAGCAGTTCTTC

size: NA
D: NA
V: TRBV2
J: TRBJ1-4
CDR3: CASSDGVSGLNEKLFF
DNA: TGTGCCAGCAGTGATGGTGTCAGCGGCCTTAATGAAAAACTGTTTTTT

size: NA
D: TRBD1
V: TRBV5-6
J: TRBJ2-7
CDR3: CASSFRQGTYEQYF
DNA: TGTGCCAGCAGCTTTAGACAGGGTACGTACGAGCAGTACTTC

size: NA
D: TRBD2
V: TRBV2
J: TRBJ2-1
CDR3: CASRASGSSYNEQFF
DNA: TGTGCCAGCAGGGCTAGCGGGAGCTCCTACAATGAGCAGTTCTTC

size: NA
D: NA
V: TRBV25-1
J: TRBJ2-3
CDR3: CATRRGDTQYF
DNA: TGTGCCACCAGAAGGGGAGATACGCAGTATTTT

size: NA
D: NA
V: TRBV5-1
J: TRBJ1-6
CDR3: CASSLITDNNSPLHF
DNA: TGCGCCAGCAGCTTGATCACGGATAATAATTCACCCCTCCACTTT

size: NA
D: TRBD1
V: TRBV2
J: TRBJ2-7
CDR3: CASREDRVSSYEQYF
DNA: TGTGCCAGCAGGGAGGACAGGGTGAGCTCCTACGAGCAGTACTTC

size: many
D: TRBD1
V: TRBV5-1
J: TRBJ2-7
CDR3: CASSSRQGESYEQYF
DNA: TGCGCCAGCAGCTCTAGACAGGGCGAATCCTACGAGCAGTACTTC

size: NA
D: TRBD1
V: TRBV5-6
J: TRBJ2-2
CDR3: CASRRQGQNTGELFF
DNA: TGTGCCAGCAGACGACAGGGACAGAACACCGGGGAGCTGTTTTTT

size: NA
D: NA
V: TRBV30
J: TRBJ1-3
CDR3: CAWSVKGTIYF
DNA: TGTGCCTGGAGTGTCAAGGGCACCATATATTTT

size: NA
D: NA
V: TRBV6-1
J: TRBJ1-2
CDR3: CASSEGGRIPYTF
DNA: TGTGCCAGCAGTGAAGGGGGCCGTATACCCTACACCTTC

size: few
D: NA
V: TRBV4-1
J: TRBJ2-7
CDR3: CASSHNGYEQYF
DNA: TGCGCCAGCAGCCATAATGGCTACGAGCAGTACTTC

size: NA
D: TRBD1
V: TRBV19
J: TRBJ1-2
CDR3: CASRRGPPNYGYTF
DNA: TGTGCCTCCCGGAGGGGGCCTCCTAACTATGGCTACACCTTC

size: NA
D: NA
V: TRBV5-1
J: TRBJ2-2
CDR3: CASSDGTGNTGELFF
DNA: TGCGCCAGCAGCGATGGGACTGGGAACACCGGGGAGCTGTTTTTT

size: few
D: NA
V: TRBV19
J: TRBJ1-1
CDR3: CASARRQGTEAFF
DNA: TGTGCCAGCGCCAGAAGGCAGGGCACTGAAGCTTTCTTT

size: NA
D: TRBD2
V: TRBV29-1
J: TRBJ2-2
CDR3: CSVELRLAGVSTGELFF
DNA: TGCAGCGTTGAATTGCGACTAGCGGGGGTGAGCACCGGGGAGCTGTTTTTT

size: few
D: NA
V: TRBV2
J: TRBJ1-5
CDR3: CASSENSQPNQPQHF
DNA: TGTGCCAGCAGTGAAAACAGTCAGCCCAATCAGCCCCAGCATTTT

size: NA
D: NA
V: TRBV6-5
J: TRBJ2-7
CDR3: CASSQGMEQYF
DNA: TGTGCCAGCAGTCAGGGGATGGAGCAGTACTTC